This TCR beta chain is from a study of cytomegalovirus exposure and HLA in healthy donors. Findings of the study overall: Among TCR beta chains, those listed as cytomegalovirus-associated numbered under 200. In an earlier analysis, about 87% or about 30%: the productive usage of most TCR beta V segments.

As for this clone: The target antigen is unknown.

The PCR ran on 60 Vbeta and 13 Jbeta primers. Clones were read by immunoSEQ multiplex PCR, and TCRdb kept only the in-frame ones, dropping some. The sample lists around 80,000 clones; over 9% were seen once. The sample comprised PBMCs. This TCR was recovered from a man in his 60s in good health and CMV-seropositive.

CDR3: CAWRVGGRGVGQPQHF. CDR3 DNA: TGTGCCTGGAGGGTGGGGGGGAGGGGGGTCGGTCAGCCCCAGCATTTT. The chain uses TRBV30 and TRBJ1-5; possibly TRBD1 for D (6 bases). The germline gives CDR1 GTSNPN, CDR2 SVGIG (reference sequence). The CDR3 loop spans 16 amino acids. Trimming removed 3 bases from V and 6 bases from J, with 21 bases in between.